A single sample is the source of the 21 T cell receptor beta chains below, sequenced in a study of beta chain features in type 1 diabetes. The study reverse transcribed the entire isolated RNA, so it sequenced expressed TCRB transcripts. Sequenced by immunoSEQ multiplex PCR; TCRdb stores in-frame clones only, minus some. Of hundreds of thousands of clones listed, around 16% are singletons. What was sequenced was naive CD4+ T cells from blood. The receptors here all came from a man aged 18 to 30 in good health.

In its sample, this clone was seen a few times. J is TRBJ1-2 and V is TRBV4-3, with D tentatively TRBD1 (6 bases). V was cut by 3 bases and J by 8 bases, with 13 bases left in between. Germline V gene data show CDR1 as LGHNA and CDR2 as YSLEER. The length of the CDR3 is 13 residues. The CDR3 DNA is TGCGCCAGCAGCCATGATAGAACAGGGGGCTACACCTTC. It is translated as CASSHDRTGGYTF.

The rearrangement uses TRBV11-1 and TRBJ2-7, with a possible D match to TRBD1 (6 bases). The CDR3 runs to 13 residues. V shed 5 bases and J shed 2 bases, with 10 bases lying between them. The germline V gene has CDR1 SGHAT and CDR2 FQDESV (reference sequence). The CDR3 coding sequence is TGTGCCAGCAGCATCCGGACAGCCTACGAGCAGTACTTC. Translated, it gives CASSIRTAYEQYF. Full variable domain (rest looked up from reference TRBV11-1 and TRBJ2-7): EAEVAQSPRYKITEKSQAVAFWCDPISGHATLYWYRQILGQGPELLVQFQDESVVDDSQLPKDRFSAERLKGVDSTLKIQPAELGDSAMYLCASSIRTAYEQYFGPGTRLTVT.

This clone has more than one count but fewer than ten. The chain uses TRBV5-1 and TRBJ2-6; D possibly corresponds to TRBD1 (5 bases). This CDR3 is 15 amino acids long. The V gene's germline CDR1 is SGHRS and CDR2 YFSETQ. V was clipped by 2 bases and J by 2 bases, with 8 bases between them. CDR3 bases: TGCGCCAGCAGCTTTGGACAACCTGGGGCCAACGTCCTGACTTTC. This encodes CASSFGQPGANVLTF.

There are a few counts of this clone. V and J are TRBV11-3 and TRBJ2-3; D is possibly TRBD2 (5 bases). The germline gives CDR1 SGHNT, CDR2 YENEEA. The CDR3 consists of 14 residues. The V and J ends lost 3 bases and 2 bases respectively, with 9 bases between them. Written as DNA, the CDR3 is TGTGCCAGCAGCTTCGGGAAGTCCACAGATACGCAGTATTTT. It specifies CASSFGKSTDTQYF. Full variable domain (missing parts from reference TRBV11-3 and TRBJ2-3): EAGVVQSPRYKIIEKKQPVAFWCNPISGHNTLYWYLQNLGQGPELLIRYENEEAVDDSQLPKDRFSAERLKGVDSTLKIQPAELGDSAVYLCASSFGKSTDTQYFGPGTRLTVL.

Regarding this clone: Other DNA sequences in this specimen translate into the identical CDR3. The genes are TRBV9 and TRBJ2-2, with TRBD1 as a possible D gene (6 bases). This CDR3 spans 15 amino acids. Germline CDR1 reads SGDLS; CDR2 reads YYNGEE. The V end was cut by 2 bases, the J end by 2 bases, with 10 bases between. CDR3 sequence reads: CASSVSTGNTGELFF. As DNA, the CDR3 is TGTGCCAGCAGCGTCTCGACAGGAAACACCGGGGAGCTGTTTTTT.

This sequence joins TRBV29-1 and TRBJ2-4, with D possibly being TRBD1 or TRBD2 (5 bases each). Germline CDR1 SQVTM, CDR2 ANQGSEA. The CDR3 extends over 13 amino acids. V was shortened by 4 bases and J by 0 bases, with 7 bases between the two germline ends. Here the CDR3 reads CSVGGGAKNIQYF. The CDR3 nucleotides are TGCAGCGTTGGTGGGGGAGCCAAAAACATTCAGTACTTC.

The chain has TRBV2 and TRBJ2-2; possible D gene TRBD2, 6 bases. Germline CDR1 and CDR2: SNHLY and FYNNEI. With 3 bases removed from V and 1 base from J, the gap between germline ends came to 9 bases. This CDR3 contains 15 residues. CDR3 nucleotides: TGTGCCAGCAGTGATCACGGGGGGAACACCGGGGAGCTGTTTTTT. Amino acid sequence: CASSDHGGNTGELFF.

CDR3 bases: TGTGCCAGCAGCTTAGCCCCGGGACGTGGTAACTATGGCTACACCTTC. Its protein is CASSLAPGRGNYGYTF. The rearrangement joins TRBV7-2 to TRBJ1-2; TRBD1 is a possible D gene (5 bases). Trimming removed 0 bases at V and 1 base at J, with 12 bases between. Germline V gene sequence: CDR1 SGHTA, CDR2 FQGNSA. The CDR3 totals 16 residues. The full variable domain, in which reference TRBV7-2 and TRBJ1-2 provide the parts outside the CDR3, is GAGVSQSPSNKVTEKGKDVELRCDPISGHTALYWYRQSLGQGLEFLIYFQGNSAPDKSGLPSDRFSAERTGGSVSTLTIQRTQQEDSAVYLCASSLAPGRGNYGYTFGSGTRLTVV.

This chain links TRBV23-1 with TRBJ2-2; D is unresolved. TRBV23-1 is an ORF, and what it does is uncertain. V was shortened by 6 bases and J by 8 bases, with 16 bases between the two germline ends. The CDR3 is made up of 14 amino acids. The CDR3 DNA is TGCGCCAGCAGCCCTGGGCCAAAGGAGGGGGAGCTGTTTTTT. Its protein is CASSPGPKEGELFF.

This clone was detected only a few times. This chain uses TRBV30 with TRBJ1-4, with a weak D call TRBD1 (6 bases). The germline V and J ends were trimmed by 1 base and 0 bases, with 9 bases remaining between them. The CDR3 runs 15 residues. From germline, CDR1 is GTSNPN and CDR2 SVGIG (reference sequence). Here the CDR3 DNA reads TGTGCCTGGAGTGGAGGACAGACAACTAATGAAAAACTGTTTTTT. This sequence encodes CAWSGGQTTNEKLFF.

This clone occurred a few times. The rearrangement uses TRBV15 and TRBJ2-1; D remains ambiguous. The V end lost 3 bases, the J end lost 0 bases, and 9 bases lay between the germline ends. CDR1 is LNHNV and CDR2 is YYDKDF in the germline V gene (reference sequence). The CDR3 covers 15 residues. CDR3 nucleotide sequence: TGTGCCACCAGCAGTCGGGTCCCCTCCTACAATGAGCAGTTCTTC. Its protein product is CATSSRVPSYNEQFF.

The CDR3 reads CASSYGAQDAYEQYF. CDR3 sequence (DNA): TGTGCCAGCAGTTACGGGGCCCAGGACGCCTACGAGCAGTACTTC. This rearrangement joins TRBV6-6 to TRBJ2-7, with D perhaps matching TRBD1 (5 bases). V lost 2 bases and J 2 bases, leaving 13 bases between the germline ends. The CDR3 has 15 amino acids. Germline V gene data show CDR1 as MNHNY and CDR2 as SVGAGI (reference sequence).

In its sample, this clone was seen a few times. This chain links TRBV10-3 with TRBJ2-3; 9 bases fit TRBD2. The CDR3 is 15 residues long. V gave up 6 bases and J gave up 0 bases; unmatched junction bases: 4. In germline, CDR1 is ENHRY, CDR2 SYGVKD. The CDR3 nucleotides read TGTGCCATCAGATCTAGCGGGGCGAGCACAGATACGCAGTATTTT. It translates to CAIRSSGASTDTQYF.

This clone was counted only a few times. This chain uses TRBV4-3 with TRBJ1-5; no definite D call. CDR3 length: 15 amino acids. Per the germline V gene, CDR1 is LGHNA and CDR2 is YSLEER. Trimming took 0 bases from V and 2 from J, leaving 8 bases between them. CDR3 loop: CASSQDSGGNQPQHF. Written as DNA, the CDR3 is TGCGCCAGCAGCCAAGATTCGGGAGGCAATCAGCCCCAGCATTTT.

This clone was counted a few times. The chain has TRBV6-6 and TRBJ2-7; D gene uncertain. The V gene lost 2 bases and the J gene lost 4 bases, with 6 bases spanning the gap. This CDR3 is built from 12 residues. Germline V gene sequence: CDR1 MNHNY, CDR2 SVGAGI (reference sequence). CDR3 amino acids: CASSYERYEQYF. The CDR3 DNA is TGTGCCAGCAGTTACGAGAGGTACGAGCAGTACTTC.

This chain connects TRBV4-3 to TRBJ1-5, with D hard to call. CDR1 is LGHNA and CDR2 is YSLEER in the germline V gene. V lost 0 bases and J 0 bases, leaving 9 bases between the germline ends. The CDR3 extends over 16 amino acids. The CDR3 nucleotides read TGCGCCAGCAGCCAAGACAGAGTCTATAGCAATCAGCCCCAGCATTTT. Its protein is CASSQDRVYSNQPQHF.

This clone was seen a handful of times. Here the CDR3 reads CASSLGQGARDTQYF. CDR3 DNA sequence: TGTGCCAGCAGCTTGGGACAGGGGGCAAGAGATACGCAGTATTTT. This chain links TRBV7-2 with TRBJ2-3, with TRBD1 matching 12 bases. Looked up from germline, CDR1 is SGHTA and CDR2 is FQGNSA. The CDR3 has 15 residues. J was trimmed by 5 bases and V by 3 bases; bases with no gene match: 3.

With respect to this clone: Within the sample, other DNA sequences also encode this same CDR3. This CDR3 is CASSPPSGQETQYF. The CDR3 DNA is TGTGCCAGCTCACCACCCTCGGGACAAGAGACCCAGTACTTC. The chain carries TRBV18 and TRBJ2-5; perhaps TRBD2 as D (5 bases). This CDR3 is built from 14 residues. V gave up 0 bases and J gave up 2 bases, with 7 bases separating them. Germline loops: CDR1 KGHSH, CDR2 LQKENI.

The chain employs TRBV7-2 and TRBJ2-3; D is perhaps TRBD1 or TRBD2 (5 bases each). Germline values: CDR1 SGHTA, CDR2 FQGNSA. V dropped 1 base and J dropped 3 bases, with 11 bases sitting between them. This CDR3 comprises 15 residues. CDR3 in DNA: TGTGCCAGCAGCTTAGTGAGGGGTCAGACAGATACGCAGTATTTT. Protein sequence: CASSLVRGQTDTQYF.

This clone occurred a few times. This rearrangement joins TRBV7-2 to TRBJ1-1; TRBD1 might be the D (5 bases). Germline V lookup: CDR1 SGHTA, CDR2 FQGNSA. V was cut by 5 bases and J by 4 bases, with 11 bases left in between. The CDR3 has 13 amino acids. The CDR3 nucleotides read TGTGCCAGCAGCCGACAGAGCGGCACTGAAGCTTTCTTT. Its translation is CASSRQSGTEAFF.

The table lists this clone with a few counts. Here the CDR3 omits its conserved ending phenylalanine or tryptophan, so a read error is the likely source. Because the CDR3's place on the DNA is in doubt, the DNA is left out and the CDR3 is given as listed by TCRdb. This rearrangement joins TRBV1 to TRBJ2-7; the listed D gene, TRBD2, was not tested against the DNA. TRBV1 is tagged as a pseudogene. The CDR3 is 16 amino acids in total, end residues counted. The CDR3 loop is CTSSQDPYPGSEPFGT.